This T cell receptor (beta chain) stems from a study of OX40 agonist ivuxolimab in advanced cancers. Study summary: A male proportion of under 90% was recorded, with mean age approximately 57 years and range roughly 23 to 85. In three patients, partial responses were observed, one with hepatocellular carcinoma and two with cutaneous melanoma.

Profiling relied on immunoSEQ multiplex PCR, and the TCRdb table lists in-frame clones only, not all of them. The table includes about 46,000 clones, more than 70% detected once. Points on this clone: Its target is unknown.

The ends were cut back, 5 bases at V and 2 bases at J, with 16 bases in the middle. CDR1 and CDR2 (germline): SGHTA, FQGNSA. This CDR3 is built from 15 residues. Overall study findings and caveats: Expanded clones were, on average, more numerous in CD8+ T cells than in CD4+.

V is TRBV7-2 and J is TRBJ2-7; possibly TRBD1 or TRBD2 for D (5 bases each). Here the sequenced sample was CD4+ or CD8+ T cells sorted from blood, taken in a trial of the OX40 agonist ivuxolimab. This TCR derives from an adult with an advanced solid tumor such as melanoma, head and neck, liver or kidney cancer. CDR3 in amino acids: CASSLDPGTAYEQYF. As DNA, the CDR3 is TGTGCCAGCAGCCTGGACCCCGGGACGGCCTACGAGCAGTACTTC.